The 27 T cell receptor beta chains listed next were all sequenced from one sample in a study of shared clonotypes between healthy human individuals. Profiled with immunoSEQ multiplex PCR; TCRdb holds only in-frame clones, not every one. The sample contains about 2.4 million clones, around 94% of which appear only once. Sequencing was done on a sample of naive CD4+ T cells sorted from blood. The subset denotes: CD45RA+ positively selected. The receptors come from a man between 18 and 29 years old in good health.

This chain joins TRBV18 and TRBJ1-1; a weak D match, TRBD1 (5 bases). V dropped 0 bases and J dropped 0 bases, with 8 bases sitting between them. This CDR3 comprises 15 residues. The germline V gene encodes CDR1 KGHSH and CDR2 LQKENI. Here the CDR3 reads CASSPPTRVNTEAFF. The CDR3 DNA reads as TGTGCCAGCTCACCACCGACCAGGGTGAACACTGAAGCTTTCTTT.

This clone was counted a single time. The rearrangement links TRBV5-1 to TRBJ2-1; 9 nucleotides align to TRBD1. The CDR3 has 15 residues. With V trimmed by 4 bases and J by 8 bases, 10 bases remained unmatched. Germline V gives CDR1 SGHRS, CDR2 YFSETQ. CDR3 amino acids: CASSAPGQGAYEQFF. CDR3 DNA: TGCGCCAGCAGCGCTCCGGGACAGGGAGCCTATGAGCAGTTCTTC. Combining the CDR3 with reference TRBV5-1 and TRBJ2-1 gives the whole variable domain KAGVTQTPRYLIKTRGQQVTLSCSPISGHRSVSWYQQTPGQGLQFLFEYFSETQRNKGNFPGRFSGRQFSNSRSEMNVSTLELGDSALYLCASSAPGQGAYEQFFGPGTRLTVL.

V and J are TRBV6-1 and TRBJ2-7, with 7 bases lining up with TRBD1. Trimming cost V 6 bases and J 6 bases; bases outside gene matches: 11. The CDR3 consists of 14 residues. The germline gives CDR1 MNHNS, CDR2 SASEGT. This CDR3 is CASSARQGPSEQYF. In DNA, the CDR3 is TGTGCCAGCAGCGCCCGACAGGGTCCCAGCGAGCAGTACTTC.

V usage is TRBV7-8 and J usage is TRBJ2-7; possibly TRBD1 or TRBD2 for D (5 bases each). The CDR3 has 15 amino acids. The V and J ends lost 5 bases and 3 bases respectively, with 17 bases between them. Germline-derived CDR1 and CDR2 are SGHVS and FQNEAQ. The CDR3 is CASSLISGTIYEQYF. The CDR3 DNA reads as TGTGCCAGCAGCCTGATTTCCGGGACGATCTACGAGCAGTACTTC. The full variable domain, with the rest looked up from reference TRBV7-8 and TRBJ2-7, is GAGVSQSPRYKVAKRGQDVALRCDPISGHVSLFWYQQALGQGPEFLTYFQNEAQLDKSGLPSDRFFAERPEGSVSTLKIQRTQQEDSAVYLCASSLISGTIYEQYFGPGTRLTVT.

The V and J genes are TRBV7-6 and TRBJ1-4; 10 bases are shared with TRBD1. V lost 0 bases to trimming and J lost 8 bases; unmatched junction nucleotides: 3. CDR1 is SGHVS and CDR2 is FNYEAQ in the germline V gene. This CDR3 has 15 residues. The CDR3 DNA sequence: TGTGCCAGCAGCTTAGCAGGACAGGGGGACGAAAAACTGTTTTTT. This codes for CASSLAGQGDEKLFF.

The chain links TRBV21-1 to TRBJ1-2; the D call of TRBD1 is as the table states it, not checked on the DNA. TRBV21-1 is reported as a pseudogene. CDR3 length equals 14 residues. The CDR3 reads CASSGRDRHWGYTF. DNA of the CDR3: TGTGCCAGCAGCGGCAGGGACAGGCATTGGGGCTACACCTTC.

The chain uses TRBV27 and TRBJ1-2, with a tentative D call TRBD1 (5 bases). The CDR3 loop spans 13 amino acids. V gave up 8 bases and J gave up 7 bases, with 17 bases separating them. The V gene's germline CDR1 is MNHEY and CDR2 SMNVEV (reference sequence). In nucleotides, the CDR3 is TGTGCCAGCGGGACGGTGGGGGAGGTTGGCTACACCTTC. The encoded protein is CASGTVGEVGYTF.

The chain joins TRBV11-2 to TRBJ2-3; TRBD2 might be the D (7 bases). There are 15 residues in the CDR3. CDR1 and CDR2 from the germline V gene are SGHAT and FQNNGV. The germline V and J ends were trimmed by 5 bases and 4 bases, with 16 bases remaining between them. The CDR3 loop is CASSTRGGSADTQYF. CDR3 nucleotide sequence: TGTGCCAGCAGCACGAGGGGGGGGAGCGCAGATACGCAGTATTTT.

The chain has TRBV9 and TRBJ2-2; TRBD2 might be the D (5 bases). CDR3 length: 14 residues. Germline V gives CDR1 SGDLS, CDR2 YYNGEE. Trimming took 2 bases from V and 6 from J, leaving 11 bases between them. The CDR3 loop reads CASSVLPRAGELFF. CDR3 DNA: TGTGCCAGCAGCGTTCTTCCGAGGGCCGGGGAGCTGTTTTTT.

This clone was counted between two and nine times. The rearrangement links TRBV19 to TRBJ1-2, with TRBD1 as a possible D gene (5 bases). In germline, CDR1 is LNHDA, CDR2 SQIVND (reference sequence). The ends were cut back, 9 bases at V and 2 bases at J, with 16 bases in the middle. CDR3 length equals 14 residues. The CDR3 nucleotides read TGTGCCAGCCAAACGGGGCAGGGAAACTATGGCTACACCTTC. Translated: CASQTGQGNYGYTF.

The V gene is TRBV6-5, the J gene TRBJ1-2; D gene uncertain. Germline V gives CDR1 MNHEY, CDR2 SVGAGI. This CDR3 spans 14 amino acids. V lost 2 bases and J 2 bases, leaving 9 bases between the germline ends. CDR3 sequence: CASSYGAVNYGYTF. DNA for the CDR3: TGTGCCAGCAGTTACGGCGCGGTCAACTATGGCTACACCTTC.

The chain combines TRBV7-9 with TRBJ2-3, with D unresolved. Germline-derived CDR1 and CDR2 are SEHNR and FQNEAQ (reference sequence). This CDR3 region has 13 residues. Trimming pared 4 bases from V and 2 bases from J, leaving 7 bases between. In DNA form, the CDR3 reads TGTGCCAGCAGCTCCGTCAACACAGATACGCAGTATTTT. This sequence encodes CASSSVNTDTQYF.

The chain joins TRBV5-1 to TRBJ2-3, with D possibly matching TRBD2 (7 bases). CDR1 and CDR2 (germline): SGHRS, YFSETQ. V was cut by 0 bases and J by 1 base, with 12 bases left in between. The CDR3 extends over 16 amino acids. CDR3 amino acids: CASSLEGGARTDTQYF. DNA of the CDR3: TGCGCCAGCAGCTTGGAAGGGGGGGCCCGCACAGATACGCAGTATTTT.

CDR3 loop: CASSTGQGYGEQYF. The CDR3 region has the DNA TGCGCCAGCAGTACGGGACAGGGGTATGGGGAGCAGTACTTC. The chain combines TRBV5-1 with TRBJ2-7; 10 nucleotides agree with TRBD1. V was pared by 5 bases and J by 7 bases, with 9 bases of the junction left unmatched. Germline V gives CDR1 SGHRS, CDR2 YFSETQ. The length of the CDR3 is 14 residues.

The J gene is TRBJ2-5, the V gene TRBV6-6; 8 bases match TRBD2. The V and J ends lost 4 bases and 4 bases, in that order; junction bases with no gene match: 8. The CDR3 totals 15 residues. CDR1 is MNHNY and CDR2 is SVGAGI in the germline V gene (reference sequence). The CDR3 DNA sequence: TGTGCCAGCAGTTTCGGGAGGGCCGTAGGAGAGACCCAGTACTTC. As protein: CASSFGRAVGETQYF.

As to this clone: This specimen includes other DNA sequences encoding the same CDR3. CDR3 nucleotide sequence: TGCGCCAGCAGCTTGGAGTACAGAGAGACCCAGTACTTC. Translated: CASSLEYRETQYF. This rearrangement joins TRBV5-1 to TRBJ2-5; D not certain. The length of the CDR3 is 13 residues. Per germline, CDR1 SGHRS and CDR2 YFSETQ. Trimming left V 0 bases short and J 4 bases short, with 7 bases between.

The V gene is TRBV7-9, the J gene TRBJ1-1; maybe TRBD1 (5 bases). The CDR3 is made up of 13 amino acids. The V gene's germline CDR1 is SEHNR and CDR2 FQNEAQ (reference sequence). V was trimmed by 11 bases and J by 1 base, leaving 14 bases between them. CDR3 coding DNA: TGTGCCGCCCTTAAGGGGAGGAACACTGAAGCTTTCTTT. This codes for CAALKGRNTEAFF. Together with reference TRBV7-9 and TRBJ1-1, the CDR3 gives the full variable domain: DTGVSQNPRHKITKRGQNVTFRCDPISEHNRLYWYRQTLGQGPEFLTYFQNEAQLEKSRLLSDRFSAERPKGSFSTLEIQRTEQGDSAMYLCAALKGRNTEAFFGQGTRLTVV.

V usage is TRBV5-1 and J usage is TRBJ1-1; D unclear. CDR3 length equals 14 residues. Trimming pared 5 bases from V and 8 bases from J, leaving 19 bases between. Germline CDR1 SGHRS, CDR2 YFSETQ. This chain's CDR3 is CASRMGFAVSEAFF. CDR3 DNA sequence: TGCGCCAGCAGGATGGGGTTTGCGGTTTCCGAAGCTTTCTTT.

In regard to this clone: At the DNA level, this CDR3 is encoded by other sequences in the same sample as well. This chain joins TRBV19 and TRBJ1-5, with TRBD1 as a possible D gene (5 bases). The CDR3 contains 14 residues. Germline lookup yields CDR1 LNHDA and CDR2 SQIVND (reference sequence). Trimming removed 2 bases at V and 4 bases at J, with 9 bases between. This chain's CDR3 is CASSILGGNQPQHF. CDR3 sequence (DNA): TGTGCCAGTAGTATATTGGGGGGTAATCAGCCCCAGCATTTT. Combining the CDR3 with reference TRBV19 and TRBJ1-5 gives the whole variable domain DGGITQSPKYLFRKEGQNVTLSCEQNLNHDAMYWYRQDPGQGLRLIYYSQIVNDFQKGDIAEGYSVSREKKESFPLTVTSAQKNPTAFYLCASSILGGNQPQHFGDGTRLSIL.

The rearrangement links TRBV11-2 to TRBJ2-6; D is uncertain. The ends were cut back, 1 base at V and 0 bases at J, with 13 bases in the middle. This CDR3 region has 18 residues. The germline V gene encodes CDR1 SGHAT and CDR2 FQNNGV. The CDR3 DNA reads as TGTGCCAGCAGCTTAGGTGCTAGTGTGGACTCTGGGGCCAACGTCCTGACTTTC. This sequence encodes CASSLGASVDSGANVLTF.

This rearrangement joins TRBV6-6 to TRBJ2-7, with D uncertain. Germline lookup yields CDR1 MNHNY and CDR2 SVGAGI (reference sequence). Trimming shortened V by 5 bases and J by 1 base, and 6 bases separated the two germline ends. This CDR3 is 12 amino acids long. The CDR3 region has the DNA TGTGCCAGCAGTCAGGAATCCTACGAGCAGTACTTC. Translated, it gives CASSQESYEQYF.

The chain combines TRBV18 with TRBJ1-2; D is uncertain. V was cut by 3 bases and J by 6 bases, with 14 bases left in between. Germline assignment: CDR1 KGHSH and CDR2 LQKENI. This CDR3 has 14 amino acids. The CDR3 here is CASSPLPSLNGYTF. The CDR3 DNA reads TGTGCCAGCTCACCCCTGCCCTCTCTGAATGGCTACACCTTC. Full variable domain (remainder filled in from reference TRBV18 and TRBJ1-2): NAGVMQNPRHLVRRRGQEARLRCSPMKGHSHVYWYRQLPEEGLKFMVYLQKENIIDESGMPKERFSAEFPKEGPSILRIQQVVRGDSAAYFCASSPLPSLNGYTFGSGTRLTVV.

The J gene is TRBJ2-1, the V gene TRBV5-1; D is unresolved. V was trimmed by 4 bases and J by 6 bases, leaving 11 bases between them. CDR3 length: 13 residues. Per germline, CDR1 SGHRS and CDR2 YFSETQ. This CDR3 is CASSPLVFNEQFF. The CDR3, as DNA: TGCGCCAGCAGCCCCCTGGTTTTCAATGAGCAGTTCTTC.

This sequence joins TRBV30 and TRBJ2-7, with no clear D. The length of the CDR3 is 15 residues. Germline assignment: CDR1 GTSNPN and CDR2 SVGIG (reference sequence). Trimming removed 4 bases from V and 0 bases from J, with 16 bases in between. This CDR3 is CAWKGARTGSYEQYF. CDR3 in DNA: TGTGCCTGGAAGGGCGCAAGGACCGGCTCCTACGAGCAGTACTTC.

The chain is built from TRBV9 and TRBJ2-3, with D perhaps TRBD2 (6 bases). The length of the CDR3 is 13 residues. Germline V gene sequence: CDR1 SGDLS, CDR2 YYNGEE. V lost 3 bases to trimming and J lost 5 bases, with 10 bases between them. The CDR3: CASSGRAEDTQYF. The CDR3 bases are TGTGCCAGCAGCGGGAGGGCAGAAGATACGCAGTATTTT.

In this sample, this clone turned up once. The J gene is TRBJ2-5, the V gene TRBV7-9, with 10 bases identical to TRBD2. Per germline, CDR1 SEHNR and CDR2 FQNEAQ (reference sequence). This CDR3 has 17 amino acids. V lost 4 bases to trimming and J lost 9 bases; unmatched junction nucleotides: 17. The CDR3, as DNA: TGTGCCAGCAGCTCAAGAGTGGCTAGCGGGGGAGCCGAGGCCCAGTACTTC. It specifies CASSSRVASGGAEAQYF.

The chain recombines TRBV10-3 with TRBJ1-3; D is unresolved. V was cut by 3 bases and J by 0 bases, with 6 bases left in between. This CDR3 contains 14 residues. The germline gives CDR1 ENHRY, CDR2 SYGVKD. The CDR3 bases are TGTGCCATCAGTGAAACCAACTCTGGAAACACCATATATTTT. This codes for CAISETNSGNTIYF.